These 30 T cell receptor beta chains share one sample of origin, sequenced in a study of blood T cell repertoires in COVID-19. The method was immunoSEQ multiplex PCR; TCRdb's version includes in-frame clones alone and lacks a portion of them. The profile covers 60,000 to 70,000 clones, with around 86% appearing a single time and more than 1.4% taken by the ten largest. The sequencing sample was made of peripheral blood. Source of these receptors: a woman aged 60-75 years with acute or convalescent COVID-19.

The genes are TRBV5-4 and TRBJ1-2, with D possibly being TRBD1 (6 bases). Germline V lookup: CDR1 SGHNT, CDR2 YYREEE (reference sequence). The CDR3 consists of 14 residues. Trimming took 1 base from V and 8 from J, leaving 15 bases between them. The CDR3 coding sequence is TGTGCCAGCAGCTTGTCGCAGCGACAGGCCGGCTACACCTTC. Translation gives CASSLSQRQAGYTF.

This clone was seen only once. The chain has TRBV6-1 and TRBJ2-5; D might be TRBD2 (5 bases). Trimming left V 3 bases short and J 7 bases short, with 18 bases between. Germline CDR1 MNHNS, CDR2 SASEGT. The CDR3 totals 15 residues. Here the CDR3 reads CASSDGSVPAGTQYF. CDR3 in DNA: TGTGCCAGCAGTGACGGTAGCGTCCCGGCGGGGACCCAGTACTTC.

The V and J genes are TRBV10-2 and TRBJ2-3; TRBD2 is a possible D gene (5 bases). CDR3 length: 15 amino acids. CDR1 and CDR2 (germline): WSHSY, SAAADI. V was shortened by 1 base and J by 0 bases, with 8 bases between the two germline ends. CDR3 DNA: TGCGCCAGCAGTGAGTGGCTAGCAAGCACAGATACGCAGTATTTT. Its protein product is CASSEWLASTDTQYF.

The V and J genes are TRBV4-1 and TRBJ1-2, with D perhaps matching TRBD1 (5 bases). Looked up from germline, CDR1 is MGHRA and CDR2 is YSYEKL. Trimming removed 4 bases from V and 1 base from J, with 10 bases in between. The CDR3 covers 14 residues. The CDR3 reads CASSRETDNYGYTF. The CDR3 DNA reads TGCGCCAGCAGCCGAGAGACAGATAACTATGGCTACACCTTC.

The chain uses TRBV3-1 (or the pseudogene TRBV3-2) and TRBJ1-6, with D perhaps matching TRBD1 (5 bases). CDR3 length: 12 residues. V was trimmed by 3 bases and J by 9 bases, leaving 6 bases between them. The germline CDR1 and CDR2 sequences are LGHDT and YNNKEL (reference sequence). DNA of the CDR3: TGTGCCAGCAGCCATAGGGGTTCACCCCTCCACTTT. Its protein product is CASSHRGSPLHF.

The chain uses TRBV3-1 (or the pseudogene TRBV3-2) and TRBJ1-5; D is unresolved. The CDR3 loop spans 14 amino acids. Germline-derived CDR1 and CDR2 are LGHDT and YNNKEL (reference sequence). V was cut by 1 base and J by 7 bases, with 11 bases left in between. CDR3 sequence reads: CASSQAGFGQPQHF. For the CDR3, the DNA is TGTGCCAGCAGCCAAGCCGGTTTCGGGCAGCCCCAGCATTTT.

CDR3 DNA: TGTGCCAGCAGCCAAGATTTGGACACCCCAGCTTTCTTT. Amino acids: CASSQDLDTPAFF. The chain carries TRBV14 and TRBJ1-1; D is possibly TRBD1 (5 bases). CDR3 length: 13 amino acids. Trimming left V 0 bases short and J 10 bases short, with 12 bases between. From germline, CDR1 is SGHDN and CDR2 FVKESK.

The chain uses TRBV10-2 and TRBJ1-1; possibly TRBD1 for D (6 bases). Germline CDR1 is WSHSY and CDR2 is SAAADI. This CDR3 spans 13 amino acids. Trimming removed 6 bases from V and 11 bases from J, with 19 bases in between. The DNA for the CDR3 is TGCGCCAGCAGGTGGACAGAGGGCCTGGAGGCTTTCTTT. The encoded protein is CASRWTEGLEAFF.

In this sample, this clone turned up a few times. The CDR3 is CASISGEDRAHMPSSGNTIYF. For the CDR3, the DNA is TGCGCCAGCATCTCAGGTGAGGACAGGGCTCACATGCCTAGCTCTGGAAACACCATATATTTT. This chain links TRBV10-1 with TRBJ1-3; 8 positions agree with TRBD1. This CDR3 is built from 21 residues. Germline V lookup: CDR1 WNHNN, CDR2 SYGVQD (reference sequence). The V and J ends lost 7 bases and 0 bases, in that order; junction bases with no gene match: 23.

The chain combines TRBV7-2 with TRBJ2-3; a weak D match, TRBD1 (6 bases). CDR1 is SGHTA and CDR2 is FQGNSA in the germline V gene. CDR3 length equals 16 residues. V was shortened by 5 bases and J by 0 bases, with 15 bases between the two germline ends. CDR3: CASSVGQLTSTDTQYF. The DNA for the CDR3 is TGTGCCAGCAGCGTCGGACAGTTAACTAGCACAGATACGCAGTATTTT.

This clone came up once. The chain has TRBV27 and TRBJ1-1; D unclear. V was pared by 6 bases and J by 4 bases, with 9 bases between. The CDR3 covers 12 residues. The V gene's germline CDR1 is MNHEY and CDR2 SMNVEV (reference sequence). The CDR3 sequence is CASRNYGTEAFF. DNA of the CDR3: TGTGCCAGCAGGAACTACGGCACTGAAGCTTTCTTT.

J is TRBJ2-7 and V is TRBV19, with TRBD1 matching over 11 bases. Germline V gene data show CDR1 as LNHDA and CDR2 as SQIVND (reference sequence). V trimming: 7 bases; J trimming: 6 bases; junction bases outside the gene matches: 8. CDR3 length: 14 residues. The CDR3 region is CASTSGTGGGEQYF. The CDR3 DNA reads as TGTGCCAGTACCTCCGGGACAGGGGGAGGCGAGCAGTACTTC.

The chain has TRBV5-1 and TRBJ2-3; 10 nucleotides agree with TRBD1. The J segment lost 1 base and the V segment lost 3 bases, leaving 5 bases of the junction unmatched. Germline CDR1 is SGHRS and CDR2 is YFSETQ. This CDR3 spans 16 amino acids. The CDR3 bases are TGCGCCAGCAGCTCTACCGGGACAGGGGGCACAGATACGCAGTATTTT. It specifies CASSSTGTGGTDTQYF.

V usage is TRBV11-3 and J usage is TRBJ1-4; possibly TRBD1 for D (6 bases). Trimming removed 3 bases from V and 5 bases from J, with 19 bases in between. The CDR3 extends over 17 amino acids. Germline assignment: CDR1 SGHNT and CDR2 YENEEA. The CDR3 DNA is TGTGCCAGCAGCTTCGCTCTTAGGACAGCGAAAAATGAAAAACTGTTTTTT. Encoded protein: CASSFALRTAKNEKLFF. Complete variable domain (other parts from reference TRBV11-3 and TRBJ1-4): EAGVVQSPRYKIIEKKQPVAFWCNPISGHNTLYWYLQNLGQGPELLIRYENEEAVDDSQLPKDRFSAERLKGVDSTLKIQPAELGDSAVYLCASSFALRTAKNEKLFFGSGTQLSVL.

This clone came up a few times. The chain's CDR3 is CASSSQGLGNTEAFF. In nucleotides, the CDR3 is TGCGCCAGCAGCTCCCAGGGGCTTGGAAACACTGAAGCTTTCTTT. J is TRBJ1-1 and V is TRBV5-1; perhaps TRBD1 as D (6 bases). The CDR3 is 15 residues long. The germline gives CDR1 SGHRS, CDR2 YFSETQ. Trimming shortened V by 3 bases and J by 2 bases, and 14 bases separated the two germline ends.

The rearrangement uses TRBV6-5 and TRBJ1-2, with 7 nucleotides matching TRBD1. V shed 5 bases, J shed 2 bases, and the junction held 5 bases outside the gene matches. Germline lookup yields CDR1 MNHEY and CDR2 SVGAGI. The CDR3 totals 14 residues. CDR3 loop: CASSKIQGNYGYTF. The CDR3 DNA sequence: TGTGCCAGCAGTAAGATACAGGGGAACTATGGCTACACCTTC.

The genes are TRBV28 and TRBJ1-1; 7 nucleotides align to TRBD1. This CDR3 is built from 16 residues. Germline-derived CDR1 and CDR2 are MDHEN and SYDVKM. The V gene end was trimmed by 5 bases and the J gene end by 1 base; junction bases not matched to a gene: 10. Here the CDR3 DNA reads TGTGCCAGCAGTCCATCGATCGCAGGGGGGAACACTGAAGCTTTCTTT. Protein product: CASSPSIAGGNTEAFF.

This clone appeared a few times. The chain links TRBV5-4 to TRBJ2-5; weak D call: TRBD2 (5 bases). The CDR3 contains 15 residues. The V gene lost 1 base and the J gene lost 1 base, with 11 bases spanning the gap. CDR1 is SGHNT, CDR2 YYREEE, per germline (reference sequence). CDR3 sequence (DNA): TGTGCCAGCAGCTTGAGGCTCGCGGGCCAAGAGACCCAGTACTTC. Translated: CASSLRLAGQETQYF.

This rearrangement joins TRBV6-1 to TRBJ1-2; possibly TRBD1 for D (6 bases). The CDR3 totals 14 residues. CDR1 and CDR2 (germline): MNHNS, SASEGT. V was trimmed by 3 bases and J by 3 bases, leaving 11 bases between them. The chain's CDR3 is CASSDRPGDYGYTF. Here the CDR3 DNA reads TGTGCCAGCAGTGATCGGCCAGGGGACTATGGCTACACCTTC.

The CDR3 reads CASSPDSSGANVLTF. The CDR3 DNA follows: TGTGCCAGCAGCCCAGACAGCTCAGGGGCCAACGTCCTGACTTTC. The rearrangement uses TRBV28 and TRBJ2-6; TRBD1 might be the D (5 bases). The CDR3 runs 15 residues. CDR1 and CDR2 (germline): MDHEN, SYDVKM. V gave up 6 bases and J gave up 4 bases, with 13 bases separating them.

The gene calls are TRBV19 and TRBJ2-5; 9 bases line up with TRBD1. With 3 bases clipped from V and 5 bases from J, the junction kept 7 bases outside the gene matches. Per germline, CDR1 LNHDA and CDR2 SQIVND (reference sequence). This CDR3 contains 15 residues. In nucleotides, the CDR3 is TGTGCCAGTAGTATCCAGGACAGGGGAGGGGAGACCCAGTACTTC. This gives the protein CASSIQDRGGETQYF.

The chain carries TRBV2 and TRBJ1-5, with D unclear. The V end lost 4 bases, the J end lost 3 bases, and 10 bases lay between the germline ends. The CDR3 spans 14 residues. Germline V CDR1 and CDR2: SNHLY, FYNNEI. The chain's CDR3 is CASSVDTVNQPQHF. For the CDR3, the DNA is TGTGCCAGCAGTGTTGACACAGTCAATCAGCCCCAGCATTTT.

V gene TRBV2 combines with J gene TRBJ2-4; TRBD2 agrees at 13 bases. The J call could be wrong; TRBJ2-5 is a better fit for the DNA end. Per germline, CDR1 SNHLY and CDR2 FYNNEI. The CDR3 is 14 residues long. For the CDR3, the DNA is TGTGCCAGCAGGCCACGGACTAGCGGGGGGACCCAGTACTTC. Its protein is CASRPRTSGGTQYF.

Turning to this clone: At the DNA level, this CDR3 is encoded by other sequences in the same sample as well. The V call is TRBV5-1, the J call TRBJ1-3; TRBD1 agrees at 7 bases. The germline V gene encodes CDR1 SGHRS and CDR2 YFSETQ. V gave up 4 bases and J gave up 1 base; unmatched junction bases: 2. The CDR3 covers 14 residues. CDR3 bases: TGCGCCAGCAGCCCGACAGGGTCTGGAAACACCATATATTTT. Its protein is CASSPTGSGNTIYF.

The chain couples TRBV19 to TRBJ1-2; 11 bases line up with TRBD1. From germline, CDR1 is LNHDA and CDR2 SQIVND (reference sequence). CDR3 length equals 15 residues. V gave up 3 bases and J gave up 5 bases; unmatched junction bases: 5. The CDR3 is CASSMDRGRGYGYTF. The CDR3 DNA reads TGTGCCAGTAGTATGGACAGGGGGCGCGGTTATGGCTACACCTTC. Full variable domain (missing parts from reference TRBV19 and TRBJ1-2): DGGITQSPKYLFRKEGQNVTLSCEQNLNHDAMYWYRQDPGQGLRLIYYSQIVNDFQKGDIAEGYSVSREKKESFPLTVTSAQKNPTAFYLCASSMDRGRGYGYTFGSGTRLTVV.

This chain links TRBV18 with TRBJ1-6; possibly TRBD1 for D (6 bases). The CDR3 covers 16 residues. From germline, CDR1 is KGHSH and CDR2 LQKENI. The V end was cut by 2 bases, the J end by 7 bases, with 15 bases between. CDR3 DNA: TGTGCCAGCTCACCAGAGGGTACAGGACAGAATTCACCCCTCCACTTT. This sequence encodes CASSPEGTGQNSPLHF. Combining the CDR3 with reference TRBV18 and TRBJ1-6 gives the whole variable domain NAGVMQNPRHLVRRRGQEARLRCSPMKGHSHVYWYRQLPEEGLKFMVYLQKENIIDESGMPKERFSAEFPKEGPSILRIQQVVRGDSAAYFCASSPEGTGQNSPLHFGNGTRLTVT.

The V gene is TRBV7-3, the J gene TRBJ2-5; possible D gene TRBD1, 6 bases. Trimming took 4 bases from V and 1 from J, leaving 19 bases between them. Germline V gene sequence: CDR1 SGHTA, CDR2 FQGTGA. The CDR3 is 17 amino acids. DNA for the CDR3: TGTGCCAGCAGCTCACACCCAGGGGACCTAATCCAAGAGACCCAGTACTTC. Translation: CASSSHPGDLIQETQYF.

The chain employs TRBV4-1 and TRBJ1-2, with a possible D match to TRBD1 (5 bases). The CDR3 loop spans 17 amino acids. V was shortened by 1 base and J by 3 bases, with 18 bases between the two germline ends. CDR1 is MGHRA and CDR2 is YSYEKL in the germline V gene. This chain's CDR3 is CASSQAAGGGGYYGYTF. CDR3 coding DNA: TGCGCCAGCAGCCAAGCGGCCGGGGGGGGAGGCTACTATGGCTACACCTTC.

The chain uses TRBV10-3 and TRBJ2-1; D may be TRBD2 (6 bases). The CDR3 runs to 16 residues. Per the germline V gene, CDR1 is ENHRY and CDR2 is SYGVKD. Trimming cost V 7 bases and J 7 bases, with 23 bases left between them. CDR3 sequence (DNA): TGTGCCATCACTTGGGAAGTGGCGGGGTTGGAGAATGAGCAGTTCTTC. Its translation: CAITWEVAGLENEQFF.

The chain has TRBV15 and TRBJ1-2; 8 nucleotides align to TRBD1. V was pared by 1 base and J by 0 bases, with 4 bases of the junction left unmatched. The length of the CDR3 is 16 residues. Germline V gene sequence: CDR1 LNHNV, CDR2 YYDKDF (reference sequence). Here the CDR3 DNA reads TGTGCCACCAGCAGAGGGCAGGGGGCGTCTAACTATGGCTACACCTTC. Amino acid sequence: CATSRGQGASNYGYTF.